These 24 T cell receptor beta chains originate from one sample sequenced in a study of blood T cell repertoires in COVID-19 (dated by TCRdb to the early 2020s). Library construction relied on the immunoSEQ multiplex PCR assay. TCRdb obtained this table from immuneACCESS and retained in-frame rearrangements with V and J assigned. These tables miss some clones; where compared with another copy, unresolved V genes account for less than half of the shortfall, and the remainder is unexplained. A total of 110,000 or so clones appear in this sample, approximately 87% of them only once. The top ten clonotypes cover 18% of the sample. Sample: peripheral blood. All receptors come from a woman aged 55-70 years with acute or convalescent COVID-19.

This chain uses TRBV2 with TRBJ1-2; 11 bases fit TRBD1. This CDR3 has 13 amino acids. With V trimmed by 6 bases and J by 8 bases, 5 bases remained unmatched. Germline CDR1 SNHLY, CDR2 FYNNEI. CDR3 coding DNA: TGTGCCAGCAGCTCGGACAGGGGGCCGGGCTACACCTTC. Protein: CASSSDRGPGYTF.

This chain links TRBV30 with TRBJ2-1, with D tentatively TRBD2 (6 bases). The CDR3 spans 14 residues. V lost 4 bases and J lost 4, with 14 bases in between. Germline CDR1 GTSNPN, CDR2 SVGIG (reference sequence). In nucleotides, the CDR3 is TGTGCCTGGAAATCCTTTAGCGGATACAATGAGCAGTTCTTC. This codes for CAWKSFSGYNEQFF.

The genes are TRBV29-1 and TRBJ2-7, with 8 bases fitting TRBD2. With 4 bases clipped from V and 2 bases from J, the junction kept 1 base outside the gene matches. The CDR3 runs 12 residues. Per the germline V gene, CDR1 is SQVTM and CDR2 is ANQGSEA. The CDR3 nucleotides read TGCAGCGTTGCGGGGGGGCCCTACGAGCAGTACTTC. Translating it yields CSVAGGPYEQYF.

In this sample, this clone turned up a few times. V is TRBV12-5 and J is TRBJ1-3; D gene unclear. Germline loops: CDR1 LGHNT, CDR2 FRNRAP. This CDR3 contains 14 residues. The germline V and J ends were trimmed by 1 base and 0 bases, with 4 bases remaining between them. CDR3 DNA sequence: TGTGCTAGTGGTTTGGGCGTCTCTGGAAACACCATATATTTT. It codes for CASGLGVSGNTIYF. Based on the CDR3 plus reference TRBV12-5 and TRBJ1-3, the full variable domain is DARVTQTPRHKVTEMGQEVTMRCQPILGHNTVFWYRQTMMQGLELLAYFRNRAPLDDSGMPKDRFSAEMPDATLATLKIQPSEPRDSAVYFCASGLGVSGNTIYFGEGSWLTVV.

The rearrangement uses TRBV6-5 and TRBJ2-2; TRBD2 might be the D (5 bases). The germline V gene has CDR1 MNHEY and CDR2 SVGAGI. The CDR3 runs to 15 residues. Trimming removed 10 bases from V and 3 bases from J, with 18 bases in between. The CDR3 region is CATLRGQTYTGELFF. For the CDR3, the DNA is TGTGCCACCCTCCGGGGTCAGACCTACACCGGGGAGCTGTTTTTT.

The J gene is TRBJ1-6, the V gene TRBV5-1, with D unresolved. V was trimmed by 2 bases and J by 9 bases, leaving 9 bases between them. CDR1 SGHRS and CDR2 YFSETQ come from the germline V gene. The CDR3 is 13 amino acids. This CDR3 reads CASSFEGTSPLHF. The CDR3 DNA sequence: TGCGCCAGCAGCTTTGAGGGAACTTCACCCCTCCACTTT.

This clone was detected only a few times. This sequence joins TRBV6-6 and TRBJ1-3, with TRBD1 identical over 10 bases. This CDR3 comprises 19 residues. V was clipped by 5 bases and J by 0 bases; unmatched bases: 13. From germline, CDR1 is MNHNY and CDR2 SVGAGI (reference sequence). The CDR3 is CASSLHQPGQGPSGNTIYF. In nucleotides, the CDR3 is TGTGCCAGCAGTCTTCATCAGCCGGGACAGGGGCCCTCTGGAAACACCATATATTTT.

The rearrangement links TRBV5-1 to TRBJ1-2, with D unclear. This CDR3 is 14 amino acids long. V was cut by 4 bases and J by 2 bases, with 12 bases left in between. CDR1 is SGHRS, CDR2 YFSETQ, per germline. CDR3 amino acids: CASSPGDLNYGYTF. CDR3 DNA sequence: TGCGCCAGCAGCCCGGGTGATTTAAACTATGGCTACACCTTC.

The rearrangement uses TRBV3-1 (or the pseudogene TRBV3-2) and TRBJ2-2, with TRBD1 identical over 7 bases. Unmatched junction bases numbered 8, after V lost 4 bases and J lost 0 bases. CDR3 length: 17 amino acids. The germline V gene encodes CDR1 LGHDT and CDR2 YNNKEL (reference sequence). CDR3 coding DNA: TGTGCCAGCAGCCTACTGACAGGGCGCCCGAACACCGGGGAGCTGTTTTTT. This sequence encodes CASSLLTGRPNTGELFF.

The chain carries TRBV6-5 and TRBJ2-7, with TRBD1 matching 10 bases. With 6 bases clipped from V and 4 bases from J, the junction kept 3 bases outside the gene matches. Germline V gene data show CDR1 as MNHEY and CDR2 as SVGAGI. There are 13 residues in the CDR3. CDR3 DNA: TGTGCCAGCAGCGGGACAGGGGAATACGAGCAGTACTTC. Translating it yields CASSGTGEYEQYF.

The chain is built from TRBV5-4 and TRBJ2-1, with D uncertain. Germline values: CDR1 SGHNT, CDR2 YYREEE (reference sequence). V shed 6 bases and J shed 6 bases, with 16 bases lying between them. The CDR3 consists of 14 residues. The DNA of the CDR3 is TGTGCCAGCAACACTCAGACGGGTCCCAATGAGCAGTTCTTC. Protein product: CASNTQTGPNEQFF.

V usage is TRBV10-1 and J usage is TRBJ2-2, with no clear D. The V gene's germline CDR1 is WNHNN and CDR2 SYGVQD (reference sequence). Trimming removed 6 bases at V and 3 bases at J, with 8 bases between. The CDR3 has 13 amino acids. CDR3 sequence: CASSSSDTGELFF. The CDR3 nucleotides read TGCGCCAGCAGCTCGTCCGACACCGGGGAGCTGTTTTTT.

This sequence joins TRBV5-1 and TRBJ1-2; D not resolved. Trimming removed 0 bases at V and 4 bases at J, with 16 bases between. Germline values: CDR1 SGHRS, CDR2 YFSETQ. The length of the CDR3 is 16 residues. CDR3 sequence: CASSLEGHPRGYGYTF. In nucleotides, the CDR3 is TGCGCCAGCAGCTTGGAGGGCCACCCACGGGGCTATGGCTACACCTTC.

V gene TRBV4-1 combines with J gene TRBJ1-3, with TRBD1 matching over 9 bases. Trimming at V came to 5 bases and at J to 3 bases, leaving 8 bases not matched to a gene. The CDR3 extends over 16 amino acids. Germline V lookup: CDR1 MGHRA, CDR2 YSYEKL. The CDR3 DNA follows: TGCGCCAGCAGCACACAACAGGGGGCGTTTGGAAACACCATATATTTT. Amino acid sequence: CASSTQQGAFGNTIYF.

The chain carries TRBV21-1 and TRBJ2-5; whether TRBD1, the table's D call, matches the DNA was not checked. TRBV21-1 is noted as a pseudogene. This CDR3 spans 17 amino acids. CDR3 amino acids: CASSKESGRGFEETQYF. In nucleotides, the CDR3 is TGTGCCAGCAGCAAAGAGAGCGGCAGGGGTTTTGAAGAGACCCAGTACTTC.

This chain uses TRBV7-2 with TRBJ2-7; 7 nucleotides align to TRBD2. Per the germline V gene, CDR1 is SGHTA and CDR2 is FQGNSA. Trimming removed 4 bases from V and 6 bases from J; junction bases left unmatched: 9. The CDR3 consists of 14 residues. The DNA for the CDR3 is TGTGCCAGCAGCTCGGGGGGTGCCAGGCTCGAGCAGTACTTC. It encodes CASSSGGARLEQYF. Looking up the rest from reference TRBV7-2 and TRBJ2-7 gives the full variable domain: GAGVSQSPSNKVTEKGKDVELRCDPISGHTALYWYRQSLGQGLEFLIYFQGNSAPDKSGLPSDRFSAERTGGSVSTLTIQRTQQEDSAVYLCASSSGGARLEQYFGPGTRLTVT.

CDR3 residues: CASSPTSGTYEQYF. The CDR3 DNA is TGTGCCAGCAGTCCAACTAGCGGGACCTACGAGCAGTACTTC. The rearrangement joins TRBV27 to TRBJ2-7; 10 bases line up with TRBD2. The CDR3 length is 14 residues. CDR1 is MNHEY and CDR2 is SMNVEV in the germline V gene (reference sequence). Trimming removed 5 bases from V and 2 bases from J; junction bases left unmatched: 3.

This chain's CDR3 is CASSIRVSDEQYF. The CDR3 DNA sequence: TGTGCCAGCTCCATCAGGGTATCTGACGAGCAGTACTTC. This chain joins TRBV11-2 and TRBJ2-7, with D maybe TRBD1 (5 bases). From germline, CDR1 is SGHAT and CDR2 FQNNGV. V was cut by 8 bases and J by 5 bases, with 16 bases left in between. This CDR3 is built from 13 residues.

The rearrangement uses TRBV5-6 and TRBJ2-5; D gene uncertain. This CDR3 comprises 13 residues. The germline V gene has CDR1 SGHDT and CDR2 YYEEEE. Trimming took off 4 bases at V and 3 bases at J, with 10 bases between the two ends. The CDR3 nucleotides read TGTGCCAGCAGCCGCGGCCTAGAAGAGACCCAGTACTTC. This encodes CASSRGLEETQYF.

The CDR3 DNA is TGTGCCAGCATTGACCCGACAGGGTCAACCTACGAGCAGTACTTC. It specifies CASIDPTGSTYEQYF. V usage is TRBV5-8 and J usage is TRBJ2-7; 7 bases map to TRBD1. CDR1 SGHTS and CDR2 YDEGEE come from the germline V gene. J was trimmed by 2 bases and V by 6 bases; bases with no gene match: 11. The CDR3 consists of 15 residues.

DNA of the CDR3: TGCGCCAGCAGCCAAGATTTCGGAGCGCAGTATTTT. Its translation: CASSQDFGAQYF. The chain couples TRBV4-1 to TRBJ2-3; D unclear. CDR3 length equals 12 residues. Germline loops: CDR1 MGHRA, CDR2 YSYEKL. V gave up 0 bases and J gave up 10 bases, with 8 bases separating them.

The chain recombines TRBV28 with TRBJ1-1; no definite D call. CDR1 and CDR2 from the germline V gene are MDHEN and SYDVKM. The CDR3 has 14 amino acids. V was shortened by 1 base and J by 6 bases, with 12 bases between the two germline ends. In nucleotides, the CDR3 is TGTGCCAGCAGTTTATTAATTGAGAAGCCTGAAGCTTTCTTT. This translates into CASSLLIEKPEAFF.

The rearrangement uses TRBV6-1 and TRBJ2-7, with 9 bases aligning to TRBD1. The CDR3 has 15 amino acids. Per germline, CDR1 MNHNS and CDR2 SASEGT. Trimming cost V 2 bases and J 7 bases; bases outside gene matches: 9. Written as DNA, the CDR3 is TGTGCCAGCAGTGAATCTCCGGGACAGGGAAGGGAGCAGTACTTC. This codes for CASSESPGQGREQYF.

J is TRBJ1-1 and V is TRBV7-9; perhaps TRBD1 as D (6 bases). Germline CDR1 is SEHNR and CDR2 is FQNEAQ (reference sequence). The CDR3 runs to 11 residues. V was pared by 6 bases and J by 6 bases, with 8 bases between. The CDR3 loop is CASRRTAEAFF. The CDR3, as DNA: TGTGCCAGCAGACGGACAGCTGAAGCTTTCTTT.